A single sample is the source of the 6 T cell receptor beta chains below, sequenced in a study of T cells after yellow fever vaccination. One entry per CDR3 protein results from TCRdb running MiXCR on the 5' RACE reads. The sample holds roughly 56,000 distinct CDR3 sequences, approximately 6% seen once. Specimen: PBMCs, either bulk or a sorted T-cell subset (CD4+, CD8+, memory, or dextramer-sorted; not recorded which), collected on the day of the yellow fever booster vaccination. The source is a man aged 18 to 30 who received the YFV17D yellow fever vaccine.

This clonotype appeared many times. V gene TRBV29-1 combines with J gene TRBJ2-2; a weak D match, TRBD1 (6 bases). Trimming pared 7 bases from V and 4 bases from J, leaving 16 bases between. The CDR3 contains 14 residues. Germline values: CDR1 SQVTM, CDR2 ANQGSEA. The CDR3 DNA sequence: TGCAGCGGACAGGAAAACGAGGTCACCGGGGAGCTGTTTTTT. Translated, it gives CSGQENEVTGELFF.

In this sample, this clonotype turned up many times. DNA for the CDR3: TGTGCCAGCAGCTTAGCTGGGACAGCATATAATGAAAAACTGTTTTTT. Its protein product is CASSLAGTAYNEKLFF. The V and J genes are TRBV7-9 and TRBJ1-4, with 7 bases that match TRBD1. The germline V gene encodes CDR1 SEHNR and CDR2 FQNEAQ (reference sequence). This CDR3 is built from 16 residues. The trim removed 0 bases at V and 4 bases at J, leaving 5 bases unmatched.

This rearrangement joins TRBV7-8 to TRBJ2-1, with no clear D. Germline CDR1 SGHVS, CDR2 FQNEAQ. V lost 5 bases, J lost 5 bases, and 22 bases lay in between. This CDR3 has 17 amino acids. The DNA of the CDR3 is TGTGCCAGCAGCGCCCGGTCCCCGGCGTCATCAGACAATGAGCAGTTCTTC. Translating it yields CASSARSPASSDNEQFF.

The chain joins TRBV5-1 to TRBJ2-3, with D possibly matching TRBD1 (5 bases). The CDR3 loop spans 15 amino acids. Germline V CDR1 and CDR2: SGHRS, YFSETQ. Trimming stripped 0 bases from V and 1 base from J, with 9 bases between. The CDR3 bases are TGCGCCAGCAGCTTGGGGCAGGGCGGCACAGATACGCAGTATTTT. Translated: CASSLGQGGTDTQYF.

This clonotype showed up just a few times. The chain combines TRBV12-5 with TRBJ2-2, with 8 bases matching TRBD1. From germline, CDR1 is LGHNT and CDR2 FRNRAP. The CDR3 has 15 residues. V shed 1 base, J shed 5 bases, and the junction held 3 bases outside the gene matches. The CDR3 coding sequence is TGTGCTAGTGGTTTGGGGACAGGGCTAACCGGGGAGCTGTTTTTT. It translates to CASGLGTGLTGELFF.

This clonotype was detected only a few times. The chain couples TRBV14 to TRBJ1-1, with a possible D match to TRBD1 (5 bases). The germline V and J ends were trimmed by 4 bases and 10 bases, with 22 bases remaining between them. Germline V gene data show CDR1 as SGHDN and CDR2 as FVKESK. This CDR3 has 15 amino acids. The CDR3 DNA follows: TGTGCCAGCAGCCCCCCCGTGGGGCAGTCTGGGAGAGCTTTCTTT. Encoded protein: CASSPPVGQSGRAFF.